Detailed here is one TCR beta chain. Its antigen is currently unknown. The sample originates from a study of T cell responses to AZD1222 COVID-19 vaccine. Study findings and constraints: In a largely white British group with more females than males, clonal diversity was possibly underestimated. CD4 TCRs linked to vaccination spanned spike, dominating at 160-218 and 743-854.

Germline lookup yields CDR1 SGHRS and CDR2 YFSETQ. This CDR3 is built from 16 residues. The V end was cut by 6 bases, the J end by 7 bases, with 22 bases between. The repertoire was sequenced with immunoSEQ multiplex PCR; TCRdb's copy has only in-frame clones and lacks some. Of approximately 74,000 clones in the sample, 87% were seen once. The clonotype comes from an adult who received the AZD1222 COVID-19 vaccine. The source was peripheral blood, collected 28 days after the second AZD1222 dose. V is TRBV5-1 and J is TRBJ2-2; tentatively, D is TRBD2 (6 bases). As DNA, the CDR3 is TGCGCCAGCAAGGGAATAGCGGCTATATCGGGCGGGGAGCTGTTTTTT. Its translation is CASKGIAAISGGELFF.